A selection of T cell receptor beta chains follows, all from one sample in a study of T-cell reconstitution after alpha-beta-depleted transplantation in children. Each CDR3 protein gets one entry after TCRdb re-called the PCR reads with MiXCR. The sample consists of hundreds of thousands of distinct CDR3 sequences, more than 15% of them appearing once. The input for sequencing was PBMCs, mostly from graft donor cells, taken 360 days after TCRalphabeta/CD19-depleted stem cell transplant. These receptors all stem from a male patient aged 2-9 years who had a stem cell transplant for acute lymphoblastic leukemia, so the T cells may come from the graft donor. Both conserved end residues are part of each CDR3. Size tells how often a clone was seen (once, few, many) or the class of an expanded clone, and some rows leave it out.

v_gene,abundance,j_gene,CDR3aa
TRBV12-3/TRBV12-4,few,TRBJ1-6,CASAPSGVYNSPLHF
TRBV12-3/TRBV12-4,few,TRBJ1-1,CASSSGQGATEAFF
TRBV15,-,TRBJ2-5,CATSRRAWGEETQYF
TRBV5-1,many,TRBJ1-1,CASSLGRVNSAEAFF
TRBV3-1,-,TRBJ1-1,CASSQLDTEAFF
TRBV5-1,-,TRBJ2-1,CASSLGLGSEQFF
TRBV29-1,-,TRBJ2-5,CSVGVAGIETQYF
TRBV4-3,many,TRBJ2-2,CASSPGGSIRGMNTGELFF
TRBV7-6,-,TRBJ2-3,CASSLAGATDTQYF
TRBV9,-,TRBJ2-7,CASSVDPSGSYEQYF
TRBV12-3/TRBV12-4,-,TRBJ2-2,CASSHNRGSGTGELFF
TRBV5-6,many,TRBJ2-3,CASSLGSTDTQYF